This is a list of T cell receptor beta chains from one sample in a study of early T cells in non-severe SARS-CoV-2 infection. TCRdb analysed the 5' RACE reads with MiXCR anew, one entry per CDR3 protein. Of about 77,000 distinct CDR3 sequences listed, roughly 9.6% are singletons. Sequenced input: whole blood. These receptors were obtained from an adult who was a healthcare worker with PCR-confirmed SARS-CoV-2 infection or an uninfected control (not recorded which). CDR3s include the opening cysteine and the closing phenylalanine or tryptophan. D genes are given only for firm matches. Only part of the rows carry a size: once, few, many, or a class if the clone is expanded.

d_call j_call v_call clone_size cdr3_aa cdr3_nt
. TRBJ1-1 TRBV3-1 . CASSRMRTAEAFF TGTGCCAGCAGTCGTATGAGGACAGCTGAAGCTTTCTTT
TRBD2 TRBJ2-1 TRBV6-1 . CASSGLANEQFF TGTGCCAGCAGTGGACTAGCAAATGAGCAGTTCTTC
. TRBJ2-1 TRBV2 many CASKLEPYNEQFF TGTGCCAGCAAGCTAGAACCCTACAATGAGCAGTTCTTC
TRBD2 TRBJ2-6 TRBV28 few CASSPGGAGANVLTF TGTGCCAGCAGCCCCGGGGGGGCTGGGGCCAACGTCCTGACTTTC
TRBD2 TRBJ2-3 TRBV30 many CAWSPGLAGDTQYF TGTGCCTGGAGTCCGGGACTAGCGGGAGATACGCAGTATTTT
. TRBJ2-7 TRBV7-9 few CASSLGFQQYF TGTGCCAGCAGTTTAGGTTTTCAGCAGTACTTC
. TRBJ2-2 TRBV12-3/TRBV12-4 few CASGSSPTGELFF TGTGCCAGCGGGAGTTCCCCCACCGGGGAGCTGTTTTTT
. TRBJ1-1 TRBV7-2 many CASSPAVLNTEAFF TGTGCCAGCAGCCCGGCCGTCCTGAACACTGAAGCTTTCTTT
. TRBJ2-5 TRBV7-6 few CASSFAESGETQYF TGTGCCAGCAGCTTTGCCGAGTCGGGAGAGACCCAGTACTTC
TRBD2 TRBJ2-7 TRBV4-1 . CASSRGLASYEQYF TGCGCCAGCAGCCGAGGACTAGCGAGCTACGAGCAGTACTTC
. TRBJ2-7 TRBV6-2/TRBV6-3 few CASSSSPLTSWEREQYF TGTGCCAGCAGTTCGTCGCCCCTCACTAGTTGGGAGCGCGAGCAGTACTTC
. TRBJ2-2 TRBV30 many CAWSRAGTGTGELFF TGTGCCTGGAGTAGGGCAGGGACGGGCACCGGGGAGCTGTTTTTT
TRBD2 TRBJ2-2 TRBV3-1 . CASSQVPSGTGELFF TGTGCCAGCAGCCAAGTCCCTAGCGGGACCGGGGAGCTGTTTTTT
. TRBJ2-1 TRBV28 many CASIRNGVDEQFF TGTGCCAGCATCCGAAACGGGGTCGATGAGCAGTTCTTC
. TRBJ2-4 TRBV3-1 few CASSQEQRGAKNIQYF TGTGCCAGCAGCCAAGAGCAGCGAGGAGCCAAAAACATTCAGTACTTC
. TRBJ1-4 TRBV7-9 . CASRPTGTHQNEKLFF TGTGCCAGCAGACCAACCGGGACTCACCAAAATGAAAAACTGTTTTTT
TRBD1 TRBJ2-1 TRBV28 many CASSTTGTGPWNEQFF TGTGCCAGCAGTACTACCGGGACAGGCCCCTGGAATGAGCAGTTCTTC
TRBD2 TRBJ2-7 TRBV6-1 . CANSERASGSHEQYF TGTGCCAACAGTGAACGGGCTAGCGGGAGCCACGAGCAGTACTTC
. TRBJ1-2 TRBV28 . CASSFRQRGYTF TGTGCCAGCAGTTTTAGACAGAGGGGCTACACCTTC
. TRBJ1-1 TRBV7-3 . CVSSLEGDRYMNTEAFF TGTGTCAGCAGCTTAGAAGGCGACAGATACATGAACACTGAAGCTTTCTTT
. TRBJ2-7 TRBV7-3 few CASSSSEQYF TGTGCCAGCAGCTCGTCCGAGCAGTACTTC
. TRBJ1-5 TRBV2 . CASTPGAHGNQPQHF TGTGCCAGCACCCCAGGGGCCCATGGCAATCAGCCCCAGCATTTT
. TRBJ2-1 TRBV5-1 many CASSLVDYEQFF TGCGCCAGCAGCTTGGTAGATTATGAGCAGTTCTTC
. TRBJ2-7 TRBV7-9 many CASSLRLDLSYEQYF TGTGCCAGCAGCCTAAGGTTGGACCTCTCCTACGAGCAGTACTTC
. TRBJ2-3 TRBV9 . CASSVGQEITDTQYF TGTGCCAGCAGCGTAGGGCAGGAGATCACAGATACGCAGTATTTT
TRBD1 TRBJ1-1 TRBV25-1 . CASKGTGITEAFF TGTGCCAGCAAAGGGACAGGTATCACTGAAGCTTTCTTT
TRBD1 TRBJ2-3 TRBV30 few CAWRTGGRDTQYF TGTGCCTGGAGGACAGGGGGTAGAGATACGCAGTATTTT
. TRBJ2-7 TRBV27 many CASGSPYEQYF TGTGCCAGCGGGTCCCCCTACGAGCAGTACTTC
TRBD1 TRBJ2-5 TRBV20-1 medium-sized CSALCPRQGLVRETQYF TGCAGTGCTCTTTGCCCCCGACAGGGATTAGTCAGAGAGACCCAGTACTTC
TRBD1 TRBJ2-1 TRBV29-1 . CSVRYRTGDNEQFF TGCAGCGTCCGATATCGGACAGGGGACAATGAGCAGTTCTTC
. TRBJ2-5 TRBV4-1 many CASSHGLRDKETQYF TGCGCCAGCAGCCACGGACTACGCGACAAAGAGACCCAGTACTTC
. TRBJ1-4 TRBV3-1 many CASSLSGRANEKLFF TGTGCCAGCAGCCTCTCCGGGCGGGCTAATGAAAAACTGTTTTTT
. TRBJ1-5 TRBV12-5 many CASGWTCHQPQHF TGTGCTAGTGGCTGGACATGCCATCAGCCCCAGCATTTT
. TRBJ2-7 TRBV5-1 many CASSPAPRVSYEQYF TGCGCCAGCAGCCCCGCCCCTAGAGTCTCCTACGAGCAGTACTTC
. TRBJ1-1 TRBV20-1 many CSAGSGRLEAFF TGCAGTGCCGGATCCGGACGGCTGGAAGCTTTCTTT
. TRBJ2-3 TRBV7-6 . CASSLGWTDTQYF TGTGCCAGCAGCTTAGGGTGGACTGATACGCAGTATTTT
. TRBJ1-1 TRBV9 . CASSARVSNTEVFF TGTGCCAGCAGCGCCAGGGTATCGAACACTGAAGTTTTCTTT
TRBD1 TRBJ2-5 TRBV3-1 few CASRPGTVQETQYF TGTGCCAGCAGACCCGGGACAGTTCAAGAGACCCAGTACTTC
. TRBJ2-2 TRBV28 many CASTRMGTGELFF TGTGCCAGCACCCGGATGGGGACCGGGGAGCTGTTTTTT
. TRBJ1-5 TRBV16 many CASSPADHQPQHF TGTGCCAGCAGCCCCGCCGACCATCAGCCCCAGCATTTT
. TRBJ1-2 TRBV3-1 few CASSQGSYNQRGYTF TGTGCCAGCAGCCAAGGATCGTACAACCAGCGAGGCTACACCTTC
TRBD2 TRBJ2-5 TRBV30 many CAWSVLSGRREETQYF TGTGCCTGGAGTGTACTGAGCGGGAGGAGAGAAGAGACCCAGTACTTC
. TRBJ2-7 TRBV29-1 many CRGGQSDYEQYF TGCAGGGGAGGACAGTCAGACTACGAGCAGTACTTC